The 20 T cell receptor beta chains reported below all come from one sample, sequenced in a study of cytomegalovirus exposure and HLA in healthy donors (TCRdb year 2017). The library relied on the immunoSEQ multiplex PCR assay. For the multiplex PCR, a mixture combining 60 forward primers for TCR Vbeta segments and 13 reverse primers for TCR Jbeta segments was used. As stored in TCRdb, this immuneACCESS dataset retains in-frame rearrangements with V and J assigned. A fraction of the clones does not appear; measured against another copy, unresolved V genes explain less than half of the discrepancy, and the remainder lacks a known reason. Recorded for this sample are about 140,000 clones; about 70% of them occurred a single time. Clones ranked in the top ten supply 4% to 5.5% of the sample. Material for sequencing was PBMCs. All receptors derive from a man in his fifties or sixties in good health and CMV-seronegative.

J is TRBJ2-5 and V is TRBV5-4; the D gene is possibly TRBD1 (6 bases). The last part of the DNA fits TRBJ2-7 better; the J call may be wrong. Germline assignment: CDR1 SGHNT and CDR2 YYREEE (reference sequence). The length of the CDR3 is 15 residues. CDR3 sequence: CASSLRQVSSYEQYF. The CDR3 coding sequence is TGTGCCAGCAGCTTGCGACAGGTTAGCTCCTACGAGCAGTACTTC.

This chain's CDR3 is CASSLPGRGWEQYF. In nucleotides, the CDR3 is TGTGCCAGCAGCTTGCCGGGCAGGGGGTGGGAGCAGTACTTC. The chain links TRBV5-6 to TRBJ2-7; 7 positions agree with TRBD1. The length of the CDR3 is 14 residues. The germline gives CDR1 SGHDT, CDR2 YYEEEE. Trimming took 1 base from V and 7 from J; bases not matched to a gene: 8. Combining the CDR3 with reference TRBV5-6 and TRBJ2-7 gives the whole variable domain DAGVTQSPTHLIKTRGQQVTLRCSPKSGHDTVSWYQQALGQGPQFIFQYYEEEERQRGNFPDRFSGHQFPNYSSELNVNALLLGDSALYLCASSLPGRGWEQYFGPGTRLTVT.

This clone showed up just a few times. The rearrangement joins TRBV28 to TRBJ1-1, with D possibly TRBD1 on 6 matching bases. In germline, CDR1 is MDHEN, CDR2 SYDVKM. This CDR3 has 15 amino acids. Between the trimmed V and J ends, which lost 6 bases and 2 bases, there was a span of 16 bases. The CDR3 loop reads CASSQEPQGNTEAFF. Written as DNA, the CDR3 is TGTGCCAGCAGCCAAGAACCACAGGGAAACACTGAAGCTTTCTTT.

The chain is built from TRBV4-1 and TRBJ2-3; tentatively, D is TRBD2 (5 bases). V shed 0 bases and J shed 7 bases, with 11 bases lying between them. Germline V gene sequence: CDR1 MGHRA, CDR2 YSYEKL. CDR3 length equals 14 residues. CDR3 DNA: TGCGCCAGCAGCCAAGAGAGCGAGGGAAATACGCAGTATTTT. Translated, it gives CASSQESEGNTQYF.

This clone has only a few counts. This chain uses TRBV28 with TRBJ1-5; D is ambiguous. V was clipped by 7 bases and J by 5 bases, with 12 bases between them. Germline CDR1 is MDHEN and CDR2 is SYDVKM. CDR3 length: 13 amino acids. Here the CDR3 DNA reads TGTGCCAGCATACCTTCGGGTCATCAGCCCCAGCATTTT. Its protein product is CASIPSGHQPQHF.

The chain combines TRBV15 with TRBJ2-5, with 11 bases that match TRBD2. This CDR3 has 16 residues. V was clipped by 3 bases and J by 1 base; unmatched bases: 4. Per the germline V gene, CDR1 is LNHNV and CDR2 is YYDKDF (reference sequence). The CDR3 region is CATSRGTSGSQETQYF. DNA for the CDR3: TGTGCCACCAGCAGGGGGACTAGCGGATCCCAAGAGACCCAGTACTTC. Variable domain in full (rest from reference TRBV15 and TRBJ2-5): DAMVIQNPRYQVTQFGKPVTLSCSQTLNHNVMYWYQQKSSQAPKLLFHYYDKDFNNEADTPDNFQSRRPNTSFCFLDIRSPGLGDTAMYLCATSRGTSGSQETQYFGPGTRLLVL.

This rearrangement joins TRBV6-5 to TRBJ1-1; D gene ambiguous. This CDR3 comprises 15 residues. Trimming pared 0 bases from V and 1 base from J, leaving 9 bases between. Germline V gene sequence: CDR1 MNHEY, CDR2 SVGAGI. This chain's CDR3 is CASSYSREGNTEAFF. CDR3 DNA: TGTGCCAGCAGTTACTCGAGGGAAGGGAACACTGAAGCTTTCTTT.

This sequence joins TRBV14 and TRBJ2-3; TRBD2 is a possible D gene (6 bases). The germline CDR1 and CDR2 sequences are SGHDN and FVKESK. This CDR3 is built from 17 residues. V lost 4 bases to trimming and J lost 2 bases, with 19 bases between them. The CDR3 here is CASSPGVRILTTDTQYF. The CDR3 DNA reads as TGTGCCAGCAGCCCGGGGGTACGGATCCTGACCACAGATACGCAGTATTTT.

This clone has just one count. V and J are TRBV5-5 and TRBJ1-1; no definite D call. The germline V and J ends were trimmed by 5 bases and 1 base, with 6 bases remaining between them. The V gene's germline CDR1 is SGHKS and CDR2 YYEKEE (reference sequence). This CDR3 region has 12 residues. DNA for the CDR3: TGTGCCAGCAGTGGCCAGAACACTGAAGCTTTCTTT. Amino acid sequence: CASSGQNTEAFF.

This clone was detected a few times. CDR3 amino acids: CASGAGFSSGANVLTF. In DNA, the CDR3 is TGTGCCAGCGGAGCGGGATTTAGCTCTGGGGCCAACGTCCTGACTTTC. The gene calls are TRBV27 and TRBJ2-6; TRBD2 matches at 7 bases. J was trimmed by 0 bases and V by 8 bases; bases with no gene match: 7. Per germline, CDR1 MNHEY and CDR2 SMNVEV (reference sequence). The CDR3 is 16 amino acids.

This rearrangement joins TRBV15 to TRBJ2-1, with TRBD2 as a possible D gene (6 bases). Looked up from germline, CDR1 is LNHNV and CDR2 is YYDKDF (reference sequence). The V end lost 4 bases, the J end lost 2 bases, and 15 bases lay between the germline ends. The CDR3 sequence is 16 residues long. The CDR3 DNA sequence: TGTGCCACCAGCAACCGTTGGGACTGGACCTACAATGAGCAGTTCTTC. Protein sequence: CATSNRWDWTYNEQFF.

This clone was detected only a few times. The rearrangement joins TRBV29-1 to TRBJ1-1; 9 bases fit TRBD1. The germline V gene encodes CDR1 SQVTM and CDR2 ANQGSEA. The CDR3 covers 13 residues. The ends lost 7 bases at V and 1 base at J; junction bases unmatched: 4. The CDR3 DNA reads TGCAGCGGTGGACAGGGGTGGAACACTGAAGCTTTCTTT. This sequence encodes CSGGQGWNTEAFF.

The chain combines TRBV18 with TRBJ2-6, with D possibly being TRBD2 (5 bases). Trimming removed 10 bases at V and 2 bases at J, with 12 bases between. The germline gives CDR1 KGHSH, CDR2 LQKENI. CDR3 length: 14 residues. The CDR3 protein is CATKDGAGANVLTF. The CDR3 DNA sequence: TGTGCCACCAAGGACGGGGCTGGGGCCAACGTCCTGACTTTC.

The chain uses TRBV28 and TRBJ1-6; possible D gene TRBD1, 5 bases. The germline gives CDR1 MDHEN, CDR2 SYDVKM. Trimming removed 3 bases at V and 6 bases at J, with 12 bases between. This CDR3 is built from 15 residues. The CDR3 nucleotides read TGTGCCAGCAGTTTCCCTCAGGGTTTTAATTCACCCCTCCACTTT. It specifies CASSFPQGFNSPLHF.

J is TRBJ1-1 and V is TRBV28, with TRBD1 identical over 9 bases. Unmatched junction bases numbered 9, after V lost 4 bases and J lost 6 bases. Germline-derived CDR1 and CDR2 are MDHEN and SYDVKM. The CDR3 contains 15 residues. This CDR3 is CASSSGDREGPEAFF. CDR3 nucleotides: TGTGCCAGCAGTTCAGGGGACAGGGAGGGCCCTGAAGCTTTCTTT.

The J gene is TRBJ2-5, the V gene TRBV6-1; D perhaps matches TRBD2 (7 bases). V shed 4 bases and J shed 4 bases, with 16 bases lying between them. Germline CDR1 MNHNS, CDR2 SASEGT. CDR3 length: 15 residues. CDR3 DNA: TGTGCCAGCAGTGTTTTAGGGGGAGGGGGAGAGACCCAGTACTTC. It yields the protein CASSVLGGGGETQYF.

The chain is built from TRBV7-2 and TRBJ2-1; 9 nucleotides agree with TRBD1. Germline loops: CDR1 SGHTA, CDR2 FQGNSA. J gave up 9 bases and V 1 base, and 10 bases lay outside the gene matches. The CDR3 sequence is 16 residues long. The chain's CDR3 is CASSLERDRVGIEQFF. The CDR3 bases are TGTGCCAGCAGCTTAGAGCGGGACAGGGTGGGTATTGAGCAGTTCTTC.

V usage is TRBV28 and J usage is TRBJ2-2; D ambiguous. In germline, CDR1 is MDHEN, CDR2 SYDVKM. The CDR3 has 15 amino acids. With 2 bases removed from V and 0 bases from J, the gap between germline ends came to 7 bases. The CDR3: CASSLQKTNTGELFF. CDR3 DNA: TGTGCCAGCAGTTTACAGAAGACGAACACCGGGGAGCTGTTTTTT.

This clone was detected only a few times. The rearrangement joins TRBV7-8 to TRBJ2-7, with TRBD1 matching over 12 bases. This CDR3 has 15 residues. Trimming at V came to 6 bases and at J to 5 bases, leaving 8 bases not matched to a gene. Germline values: CDR1 SGHVS, CDR2 FQNEAQ. The CDR3 region has the DNA TGTGCCAGCAGTCCTAATCGGGACAGGGGGCACGAGCAGTACTTC. This gives the protein CASSPNRDRGHEQYF.

This clone was observed a handful of times. The chain employs TRBV4-1 and TRBJ2-2; D is possibly TRBD2 (6 bases). The CDR3 has 16 residues. CDR1 and CDR2 (germline): MGHRA, YSYEKL. V lost 2 bases to trimming and J lost 6 bases, with 16 bases between them. DNA of the CDR3: TGCGCCAGCAGCCAACGGGGGACTCCCCAAGCCGGGGAGCTGTTTTTT. Its translation is CASSQRGTPQAGELFF.